These 27 T cell receptor beta chains came from one sample sequenced in a study of blood T cell repertoires in COVID-19. The repertoire was sequenced with immunoSEQ multiplex PCR; TCRdb's copy has only in-frame clones and lacks some. The sample has about 94,000 clones; approximately 80% are singletons. Sample: peripheral blood. All receptors come from a woman older than 75 with acute or convalescent COVID-19.

This clone was seen just once. The chain recombines TRBV4-1 with TRBJ2-5, with D perhaps matching TRBD1 (6 bases). The germline V gene encodes CDR1 MGHRA and CDR2 YSYEKL. V was trimmed by 2 bases and J by 3 bases, leaving 19 bases between them. This CDR3 spans 17 amino acids. This chain's CDR3 is CASSQNNRVRGEETQYF. CDR3 DNA: TGCGCCAGCAGCCAAAATAACAGGGTCAGAGGAGAAGAGACCCAGTACTTC.

The chain carries TRBV19 and TRBJ2-1, with D perhaps TRBD1 (6 bases). This CDR3 comprises 14 residues. Germline CDR1 is LNHDA and CDR2 is SQIVND (reference sequence). Trimming took 2 bases from V and 6 from J, leaving 11 bases between them. CDR3 coding DNA: TGTGCCAGTAGTATACTGGACAGCCTCAATGAGCAGTTCTTC. Its protein is CASSILDSLNEQFF. Complete variable domain (other parts from reference TRBV19 and TRBJ2-1): DGGITQSPKYLFRKEGQNVTLSCEQNLNHDAMYWYRQDPGQGLRLIYYSQIVNDFQKGDIAEGYSVSREKKESFPLTVTSAQKNPTAFYLCASSILDSLNEQFFGPGTRLTVL.

The rearrangement uses TRBV5-4 and TRBJ2-4, with D unresolved. Trimming pared 3 bases from V and 0 bases from J, leaving 7 bases between. Per germline, CDR1 SGHNT and CDR2 YYREEE (reference sequence). The CDR3 runs 14 residues. CDR3 sequence (DNA): TGTGCCAGCAGCTCCCGGTTAGCCAAAAACATTCAGTACTTC. It encodes CASSSRLAKNIQYF.

CDR3 sequence (DNA): TGCGCCAGCAGCCAAGTAGCGGGGGTTGGAACAGATACGCAGTATTTT. Translated, it gives CASSQVAGVGTDTQYF. The chain joins TRBV4-1 to TRBJ2-3, with 9 bases aligning to TRBD2. Germline CDR1 is MGHRA and CDR2 is YSYEKL. The CDR3 contains 16 residues. With 1 base clipped from V and 3 bases from J, the junction kept 5 bases outside the gene matches.

V usage is TRBV18 and J usage is TRBJ1-2; possibly TRBD1 for D (6 bases). The CDR3 runs to 18 residues. The V end lost 0 bases, the J end lost 6 bases, and 23 bases lay between the germline ends. Germline lookup yields CDR1 KGHSH and CDR2 LQKENI. The CDR3 is CASSPPGAQRGGINGYTF. CDR3 sequence (DNA): TGTGCCAGCTCACCACCGGGGGCGCAACGGGGAGGGATCAATGGCTACACCTTC.

CDR3 amino acids: CSAPLRNGYTF. The CDR3 region has the DNA TGCAGTGCTCCTTTGAGGAATGGCTACACCTTC. The chain has TRBV20-1 and TRBJ1-2; D unresolved. The CDR3 sequence is 11 residues long. Trimming took off 5 bases at V and 6 bases at J, with 10 bases between the two ends. The germline V gene has CDR1 DFQATT and CDR2 SNEGSKA (reference sequence).

The chain has TRBV5-1 and TRBJ2-5; D possibly corresponds to TRBD1 (6 bases). Trimming took off 4 bases at V and 5 bases at J, with 18 bases between the two ends. The CDR3 has 15 residues. Germline CDR1 is SGHRS and CDR2 is YFSETQ. The CDR3 region is CASSLTGHGDETQYF. The CDR3 region has the DNA TGCGCCAGCAGCCTTACGGGACACGGGGACGAGACCCAGTACTTC.

V gene TRBV9 combines with J gene TRBJ1-2, with no clear D. V lost 0 bases and J lost 4, with 7 bases in between. Germline-derived CDR1 and CDR2 are SGDLS and YYNGEE. The CDR3 loop spans 13 amino acids. The CDR3 loop reads CASSVAPSYGYTF. CDR3 nucleotide sequence: TGTGCCAGCAGCGTAGCACCTAGCTATGGCTACACCTTC.

V is TRBV30 and J is TRBJ2-2; the match to TRBD1 covers 11 bases. The CDR3 is made up of 15 amino acids. Trimming at V came to 1 base and at J to 7 bases, leaving 5 bases not matched to a gene. The germline V gene encodes CDR1 GTSNPN and CDR2 SVGIG (reference sequence). CDR3 nucleotide sequence: TGTGCCTGGAGTGCGGGACAGGGGGTCGGCGGGGAGCTGTTTTTT. Translation gives CAWSAGQGVGGELFF.

V is TRBV27 and J is TRBJ2-4; no clear D gene. Trimming cost V 5 bases and J 0 bases, with 5 bases left between them. The length of the CDR3 is 13 residues. Germline CDR1 is MNHEY and CDR2 is SMNVEV (reference sequence). CDR3 coding DNA: TGTGCCAGCAGTGAGCTAGCCAAAAACATTCAGTACTTC. Its translation: CASSELAKNIQYF.

This clone showed up just once. The CDR3 protein is CASSYSATSAYEQYF. CDR3 nucleotide sequence: TGTGCCAGCAGCTATAGCGCGACGAGCGCCTACGAGCAGTACTTC. The chain links TRBV4-2 to TRBJ2-7, with D tentatively TRBD2 (5 bases). The CDR3 is 15 residues long. Trimming removed 5 bases at V and 2 bases at J, with 16 bases between. The germline V gene has CDR1 LGHNA and CDR2 YNFKEQ.

CDR3 DNA: TGTGCCAGCAGTTTAACACTAGCGGGACAAGAGACCCAGTACTTC. As protein: CASSLTLAGQETQYF. The rearrangement links TRBV27 to TRBJ2-5, with 10 nucleotides matching TRBD2. This CDR3 has 15 residues. Germline loops: CDR1 MNHEY, CDR2 SMNVEV (reference sequence). The junction had 2 bases not matched to a gene; V was cut back by 2 bases and J by 2 bases.

The chain is built from TRBV5-1 and TRBJ2-7, with 13 nucleotides matching TRBD2. The germline V gene encodes CDR1 SGHRS and CDR2 YFSETQ. CDR3 length: 15 amino acids. The J segment lost 3 bases and the V segment lost 4 bases, leaving 4 bases of the junction unmatched. In DNA, the CDR3 is TGCGCCAGCAGCAACGGACTAGCGGGAGTCTACGAGCAGTACTTC. Translated, it gives CASSNGLAGVYEQYF.

This clone was seen a single time. The rearrangement links TRBV16 to TRBJ1-6; D is uncertain. From germline, CDR1 is KGHSY and CDR2 FQNENV. This CDR3 is built from 15 residues. Trimming shortened V by 8 bases and J by 7 bases, and 18 bases separated the two germline ends. CDR3 loop: CASGNILTGNSPLHF. In nucleotides, the CDR3 is TGTGCCAGCGGAAATATACTCACGGGGAATTCACCCCTCCACTTT.

The chain links TRBV7-3 to TRBJ2-5; the match to TRBD2 covers 14 bases. Trimming cost V 5 bases and J 2 bases; bases outside gene matches: 13. CDR1 and CDR2 from the germline V gene are SGHTA and FQGTGA. This CDR3 contains 19 residues. CDR3 nucleotide sequence: TGTGCCAGCAGCACGCGAGCTTCGGGACTAGCGGGGGAACAAGAGACCCAGTACTTC. Translation gives CASSTRASGLAGEQETQYF.

The V gene is TRBV5-1, the J gene TRBJ2-2; 7 bases map to TRBD1. The CDR3 contains 15 residues. Looked up from germline, CDR1 is SGHRS and CDR2 is YFSETQ. Losses at the gene ends were 3 bases for V and 4 bases for J; bases not matched to a gene: 6. The CDR3 region is CASSYDRVRTGELFF. In nucleotides, the CDR3 is TGCGCCAGCAGCTACGACAGGGTGCGCACCGGGGAGCTGTTTTTT.

The gene calls are TRBV7-9 and TRBJ2-1; 7 nucleotides line up with TRBD2. The CDR3 consists of 15 residues. Germline V gene lookup returns CDR1 SEHNR and CDR2 FQNEAQ (reference sequence). J was trimmed by 6 bases and V by 3 bases; bases with no gene match: 8. CDR3 coding DNA: TGTGCCAGCAGCTTTATGGGGGAGGGACTCAATGAGCAGTTCTTC. Translation: CASSFMGEGLNEQFF.

This clone was picked up a small number of times. The chain employs TRBV5-4 and TRBJ2-4; possible D gene TRBD1, 6 bases. The V and J ends lost 0 bases and 6 bases respectively, with 10 bases between them. CDR3 length: 14 amino acids. The V gene's germline CDR1 is SGHNT and CDR2 YYREEE (reference sequence). The CDR3 region has the DNA TGTGCCAGCAGCTTGGACAGGGAACTAAACATTCAGTACTTC. Its protein is CASSLDRELNIQYF.

The V gene is TRBV19, the J gene TRBJ1-1, with TRBD1 identical over 8 bases. V dropped 1 base and J dropped 1; count of bases not matched to a gene: 8. The germline CDR1 and CDR2 sequences are LNHDA and SQIVND (reference sequence). This CDR3 comprises 17 residues. The CDR3 DNA reads TGTGCCAGTAGTATAGGGGGGAGGGGGACAGGGAACACTGAAGCTTTCTTT. Residues: CASSIGGRGTGNTEAFF.

The chain joins TRBV29-1 to TRBJ2-1; 11 bases agree with TRBD2. Losses at the gene ends were 7 bases for V and 10 bases for J; bases not matched to a gene: 15. The germline V gene has CDR1 SQVTM and CDR2 ANQGSEA. This CDR3 has 15 residues. In DNA, the CDR3 is TGCAGCGCCAAACCCGGGACTAGCGGTCCCTGGGAGCAGTTCTTC. As protein: CSAKPGTSGPWEQFF.

The chain has TRBV19 and TRBJ2-1; 11 bases fit TRBD2. The germline V gene has CDR1 LNHDA and CDR2 SQIVND (reference sequence). The V and J ends lost 7 bases and 6 bases, in that order; junction bases with no gene match: 8. The CDR3 runs to 15 residues. Here the CDR3 reads CASNLETSGANEQFF. The CDR3 DNA reads TGTGCCAGTAACCTCGAGACTAGCGGGGCCAATGAGCAGTTCTTC.

The chain recombines TRBV4-2 with TRBJ1-1; D not resolved. This CDR3 spans 14 amino acids. Trimming shortened V by 0 bases and J by 9 bases, and 14 bases separated the two germline ends. Germline V lookup: CDR1 LGHNA, CDR2 YNFKEQ. CDR3 sequence reads: CASSQDEATSKAFF. The CDR3 nucleotides are TGTGCCAGCAGCCAAGATGAGGCCACCTCGAAAGCTTTCTTT.

The chain uses TRBV5-6 and TRBJ1-1; TRBD1 aligns across 7 bases. V dropped 3 bases and J dropped 6; count of bases not matched to a gene: 5. Germline CDR1 SGHDT, CDR2 YYEEEE. This CDR3 has 13 amino acids. Here the CDR3 reads CASSSGQRSEAFF. The CDR3, as DNA: TGTGCCAGCAGCTCGGGACAGCGGTCTGAAGCTTTCTTT.

The rearrangement links TRBV5-1 to TRBJ2-7; TRBD2 is a possible D gene (6 bases). CDR1 SGHRS and CDR2 YFSETQ come from the germline V gene. The CDR3 sequence is 15 residues long. V was cut by 4 bases and J by 3 bases, with 17 bases left in between. The CDR3 DNA reads as TGCGCCAGCAGCCCAGACCGGGGGTTGGACTACGAGCAGTACTTC. Translation gives CASSPDRGLDYEQYF. Based on the CDR3 plus reference TRBV5-1 and TRBJ2-7, the full variable domain is KAGVTQTPRYLIKTRGQQVTLSCSPISGHRSVSWYQQTPGQGLQFLFEYFSETQRNKGNFPGRFSGRQFSNSRSEMNVSTLELGDSALYLCASSPDRGLDYEQYFGPGTRLTVT.

The chain uses TRBV6-5 and TRBJ2-7; D might be TRBD1 (5 bases). This CDR3 comprises 14 residues. Germline V gives CDR1 MNHEY, CDR2 SVGAGI. Trimming pared 6 bases from V and 0 bases from J, leaving 12 bases between. For the CDR3, the DNA is TGTGCCAGCAGACAGGACACCTTCTCCTACGAGCAGTACTTC. Protein sequence: CASRQDTFSYEQYF.

This clone was detected only a few times. The J gene is TRBJ2-3, the V gene TRBV2; 8 nucleotides line up with TRBD2. J gave up 0 bases and V 10 bases, and 12 bases lay outside the gene matches. This CDR3 is built from 16 residues. CDR1 and CDR2 (germline): SNHLY, FYNNEI. CDR3 coding DNA: TGTGCCACCCAGCGGGGGCCAGCCGATAGCACAGATACGCAGTATTTT. It is translated as CATQRGPADSTDTQYF.

The rearrangement links TRBV10-3 to TRBJ2-1; 9 bases line up with TRBD2. V gave up 0 bases and J gave up 7 bases; unmatched junction bases: 10. CDR1 and CDR2 from the germline V gene are ENHRY and SYGVKD. The CDR3 has 17 residues. The CDR3 here is CAISESSIAGVGNEQFF. In DNA, the CDR3 is TGTGCCATCAGTGAGTCGTCGATAGCGGGGGTTGGGAATGAGCAGTTCTTC.